A selection of T cell receptor beta chains follows, all from one sample in a study of cytomegalovirus exposure and HLA in healthy donors. Produced via immunoSEQ multiplex PCR; TCRdb's table is partial and in-frame only. The sample lists 100,000 or so clones; roughly 78% were seen once. The sequenced sample was PBMCs. Receptor source: a woman aged 40-49 years in good health and CMV-seropositive. Both conserved end residues are part of each CDR3. The D gene is left open where the match is weak. Expanded clones are given a class, and other clones once, few, many or no size at all.

cdr3_aa,cdr3_nt,v_call,j_call,clone_size,d_call
CASSYSRQGGEQYF,TGTGCCAGCAGTTACTCGAGGCAGGGGGGCGAGCAGTACTTC,TRBV6-5,TRBJ2-7,once,.
CASSDAGTGWVSVGNTIYF,TGTGCCAGCAGTGACGCCGGGACAGGGTGGGTGTCGGTCGGAAACACCATATATTTT,TRBV6-1,TRBJ1-3,.,TRBD1
CASGTPNTGELFF,TGTGCCAGCGGGACTCCGAACACCGGGGAGCTGTTTTTT,TRBV19,TRBJ2-2,.,.
CASSLATSGRYEQFF,TGTGCCAGCAGCTTAGCGACTAGCGGGAGATATGAGCAGTTCTTC,TRBV7-3,TRBJ2-1,.,TRBD2
CASSLDFLTGVETQYF,TGTGCCAGCAGCTTGGATTTTTTGACAGGGGTAGAGACCCAGTACTTC,TRBV5-6,TRBJ2-5,.,TRBD1
CSSQGPYEQYF,TGCAGTAGTCAGGGGCCCTACGAGCAGTACTTC,TRBV20-1,TRBJ2-7,.,.
CASSYRQAVEPQHF,TGTGCCAGCAGTTATCGACAGGCGGTCGAGCCCCAGCATTTT,TRBV6-5,TRBJ1-5,.,.
CAISESGGEGNQPQHF,TGTGCCATCAGTGAGTCAGGGGGCGAGGGCAATCAGCCCCAGCATTTT,TRBV10-3,TRBJ1-5,.,TRBD1
CASSDEGTDTQYF,TGTGCCAGCAGTGACGAGGGAACAGATACGCAGTATTTT,TRBV6-4,TRBJ2-3,.,.
CSVEPTGNGYEQYF,TGCAGCGTTGAACCGACAGGGAATGGGTACGAGCAGTACTTC,TRBV29-1,TRBJ2-7,.,TRBD1
CASSESLAANTGELFF,TGTGCCAGCAGTGAATCGCTAGCGGCGAACACCGGGGAGCTGTTTTTT,TRBV2,TRBJ2-2,.,TRBD2
CASSLRPWGPQSKETQYF,TGTGCCAGCAGCTTACGGCCTTGGGGCCCTCAGTCCAAGGAGACCCAGTACTTC,TRBV7-6,TRBJ2-5,.,.
CASTRTSGTYEQYF,TGTGCCAGCACGCGTACTAGCGGTACCTACGAGCAGTACTTC,TRBV6-5,TRBJ2-7,.,TRBD2
CAIRREGPDEQFF,TGTGCCATCAGGCGGGAGGGCCCGGATGAGCAGTTCTTC,TRBV10-3,TRBJ2-1,.,TRBD2
CASSSWEGPADTQYF,TGTGCCAGCAGCTCTTGGGAGGGCCCCGCAGATACGCAGTATTTT,TRBV5-4,TRBJ2-3,.,TRBD2
CASGLGGAIEQFF,TGTGCTAGTGGTTTGGGCGGGGCGATTGAGCAGTTCTTC,TRBV12-5,TRBJ2-1,.,.
CASSKTGDPNNEQFF,TGTGCCAGCAGCAAAACAGGGGACCCAAACAATGAGCAGTTCTTC,TRBV6-4,TRBJ2-1,.,TRBD1
CASSQDRGAGLGRGVGEQFF,TGTGCCAGCAGCCAAGATCGGGGGGCCGGACTTGGGAGAGGAGTGGGTGAGCAGTTCTTC,TRBV4-2,TRBJ2-1,.,.
CASMHRGLRYEQYF,TGTGCCTCGATGCACAGGGGGCTTCGGTACGAGCAGTACTTC,TRBV30,TRBJ2-7,.,TRBD1
CASSRKRGRPQETQYF,TGTGCCAGCAGCCGAAAGCGGGGGCGCCCTCAAGAGACCCAGTACTTC,TRBV11-1,TRBJ2-5,.,TRBD2
CASSPRQGVFEQYF,TGTGCCAGCAGCCCCCGACAGGGGGTTTTCGAGCAGTACTTC,TRBV6-5,TRBJ2-7,few,TRBD1
CSVRTENTEAFF,TGCAGCGTGAGGACAGAAAACACTGAAGCTTTCTTT,TRBV29-1,TRBJ1-1,.,.
CATGQRGYTDTQYF,TGTGCCACCGGGCAGCGGGGGTACACAGATACGCAGTATTTT,TRBV15,TRBJ2-3,few,TRBD2
CAWGGRGLSWNTEAFF,TGTGCCTGGGGGGGCAGGGGGCTCTCTTGGAACACTGAAGCTTTCTTT,TRBV30,TRBJ1-1,.,TRBD1
CASSFRGLRETEAFF,TGTGCCAGCAGTTTCAGGGGGCTGAGAGAAACTGAAGCTTTCTTT,TRBV28,TRBJ1-1,few,TRBD1
CASSVGQKSSYEQYF,TGTGCCAGCAGCGTAGGGCAGAAAAGCTCCTACGAGCAGTACTTC,TRBV9,TRBJ2-7,.,.
CASSPRLADVSTDTQYF,TGTGCCAGCTCACCAAGGCTAGCGGATGTCAGCACAGATACGCAGTATTTT,TRBV18,TRBJ2-3,.,TRBD2
CASSLGGGRQFF,TGTGCCAGCAGCTTGGGCGGGGGGCGACAGTTCTTC,TRBV5-4,TRBJ2-1,once,TRBD2
CSARGNPYEQYF,TGCAGCGCCCGGGGGAATCCCTACGAGCAGTACTTC,TRBV29-1,TRBJ2-7,.,.
CASSVATGPAQNYEQYF,TGTGCCAGCAGCGTAGCTACGGGTCCGGCCCAAAACTACGAGCAGTACTTC,TRBV9,TRBJ2-7,.,.
CASSISDRGYGYTF,TGTGCCAGTAGTATTTCAGACAGGGGCTATGGCTACACCTTC,TRBV19,TRBJ1-2,.,TRBD1
CSVDPGQGNTIYF,TGCAGCGTTGATCCGGGACAAGGAAACACCATATATTTT,TRBV29-1,TRBJ1-3,few,.
CASSGQAPYEQYF,TGTGCCAGCTCAGGGCAGGCACCCTACGAGCAGTACTTC,TRBV18,TRBJ2-7,.,.
CASSYSMGAGYEQYF,TGTGCCAGCAGTTACTCGATGGGGGCAGGTTACGAGCAGTACTTC,TRBV6-5,TRBJ2-7,.,.
CASSSLTSERTDTQYF,TGTGCCAGCAGCTCGCTTACTAGCGAGCGCACAGATACGCAGTATTTT,TRBV5-6,TRBJ2-3,.,TRBD2
CASSSGTSGSQFF,TGTGCCAGTAGTTCAGGGACTAGCGGGAGTCAGTTCTTC,TRBV19,TRBJ2-1,.,TRBD2
CASSQGRVHEQYF,TGCGCCAGCAGCCAGGGCAGGGTACACGAGCAGTACTTC,TRBV4-3,TRBJ2-7,.,.
CASSPGASGRFNEQFF,TGTGCCAGCAGCCCTGGGGCCAGCGGGAGGTTCAATGAGCAGTTCTTC,TRBV14,TRBJ2-1,.,TRBD2
CASSGGTGNTIYF,TGTGCCAGCAGTGGCGGGACTGGAAACACCATATATTTT,TRBV2,TRBJ1-3,.,.
CAWSNPGQGRETQYF,TGTGCCTGGAGTAACCCGGGACAGGGTAGGGAGACCCAGTACTTC,TRBV30,TRBJ2-5,.,TRBD1
CASSPLGWDRAGEQYF,TGCGCCAGCAGCCCTCTAGGGTGGGACAGGGCCGGCGAGCAGTACTTC,TRBV4-1,TRBJ2-7,.,TRBD1